The next 6 T cell receptor beta chains were all read from a single sample in a study of OX40 agonist ivuxolimab in advanced cancers. The repertoire was sequenced with immunoSEQ multiplex PCR; TCRdb's copy has only in-frame clones and lacks some. The sample contains about 96,000 clones, about four fifths of which appear only once. The specimen was CD4+ or CD8+ T cells sorted from blood, collected in a trial of the OX40 agonist ivuxolimab. The receptors shown here come from an adult with an advanced solid tumor such as melanoma, head and neck, liver or kidney cancer.

In this sample, this clone turned up once. J is TRBJ1-1 and V is TRBV6-5; perhaps TRBD1 as D (5 bases). Trimming left V 6 bases short and J 0 bases short, with 11 bases between. The CDR3 has 14 amino acids. Germline loops: CDR1 MNHEY, CDR2 SVGAGI. CDR3 sequence reads: CASRTGRMNTEAFF. CDR3 in DNA: TGTGCCAGCAGGACGGGACGGATGAACACTGAAGCTTTCTTT.

The V gene is TRBV4-2, the J gene TRBJ1-1, with 10 positions matching TRBD1. Per the germline V gene, CDR1 is LGHNA and CDR2 is YNFKEQ. The CDR3 covers 19 residues. V was pared by 0 bases and J by 2 bases, with 12 bases of the junction left unmatched. CDR3 coding DNA: TGTGCCAGCAGCCAAGACGTCCAGGGGACAGGGGACCGAAACACTGAAGCTTTCTTT. It specifies CASSQDVQGTGDRNTEAFF.

The chain links TRBV18 to TRBJ2-3; D is possibly TRBD1 (5 bases). The CDR3 contains 14 residues. V lost 5 bases and J 2 bases, leaving 11 bases between the germline ends. Germline CDR1 reads KGHSH; CDR2 reads LQKENI. The CDR3 loop reads CASSSRQFTDTQYF. CDR3 sequence (DNA): TGTGCCAGCTCAAGCAGACAGTTCACAGATACGCAGTATTTT.

This clone was recorded only once. The chain combines TRBV2 with TRBJ1-5; D is ambiguous. The CDR3 totals 14 residues. Germline-derived CDR1 and CDR2 are SNHLY and FYNNEI. V was cut by 5 bases and J by 4 bases, with 12 bases left in between. The CDR3 loop reads CASSQRAPNQPQHF. The CDR3 coding sequence is TGTGCCAGCAGTCAACGGGCCCCTAATCAGCCCCAGCATTTT.

The V and J genes are TRBV12-5 and TRBJ1-1, with D possibly TRBD1 on 6 matching bases. Trimming took off 5 bases at V and 1 base at J, with 11 bases between the two ends. The CDR3 spans 14 residues. The germline CDR1 and CDR2 sequences are LGHNT and FRNRAP. CDR3 residues: CASGPDRPNTEAFF. In DNA, the CDR3 is TGTGCTAGTGGTCCGGACAGACCGAACACTGAAGCTTTCTTT.

V and J are TRBV7-9 and TRBJ2-3; possible D gene TRBD2, 7 bases. The CDR3 has 15 residues. Per the germline V gene, CDR1 is SEHNR and CDR2 is FQNEAQ (reference sequence). Trimming pared 1 base from V and 3 bases from J, leaving 11 bases between. CDR3 sequence: CASSLVGGATDTQYF. The CDR3, as DNA: TGTGCCAGCAGCTTAGTTGGGGGGGCAACAGATACGCAGTATTTT.